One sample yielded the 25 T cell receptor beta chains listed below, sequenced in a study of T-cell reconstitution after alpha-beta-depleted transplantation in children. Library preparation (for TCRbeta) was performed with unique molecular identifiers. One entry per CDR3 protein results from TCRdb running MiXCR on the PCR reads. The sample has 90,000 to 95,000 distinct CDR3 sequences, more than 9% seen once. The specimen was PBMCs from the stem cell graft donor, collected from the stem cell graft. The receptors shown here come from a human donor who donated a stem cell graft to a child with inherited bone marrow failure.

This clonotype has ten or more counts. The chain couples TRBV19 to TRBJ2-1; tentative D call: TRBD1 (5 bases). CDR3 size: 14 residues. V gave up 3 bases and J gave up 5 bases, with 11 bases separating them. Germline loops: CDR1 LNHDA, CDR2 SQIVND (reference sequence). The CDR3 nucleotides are TGTGCCAGTAGTATCGACAGAATAAACAATGAGCAGTTCTTC. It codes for CASSIDRINNEQFF.

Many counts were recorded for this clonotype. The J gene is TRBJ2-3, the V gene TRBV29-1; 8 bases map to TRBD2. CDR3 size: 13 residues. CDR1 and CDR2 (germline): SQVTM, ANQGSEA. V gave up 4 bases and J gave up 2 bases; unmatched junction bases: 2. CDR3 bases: TGCAGCGTTGTACTAGCGGACACAGATACGCAGTATTTT. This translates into CSVVLADTDTQYF.

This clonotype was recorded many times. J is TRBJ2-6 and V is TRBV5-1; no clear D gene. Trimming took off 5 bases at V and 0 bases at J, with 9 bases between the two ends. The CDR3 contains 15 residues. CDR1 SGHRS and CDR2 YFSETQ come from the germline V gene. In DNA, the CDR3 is TGCGCCAGCAGGCCTGGAGACTCTGGGGCCAACGTCCTGACTTTC. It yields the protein CASRPGDSGANVLTF.

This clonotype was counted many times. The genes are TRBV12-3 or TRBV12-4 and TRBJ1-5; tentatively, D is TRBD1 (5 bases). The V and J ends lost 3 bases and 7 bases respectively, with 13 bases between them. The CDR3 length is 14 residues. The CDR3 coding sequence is TGTGCCAGCAGTTTTAGAGGGGAAGGGCAGCCCCAGCATTTT. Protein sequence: CASSFRGEGQPQHF.

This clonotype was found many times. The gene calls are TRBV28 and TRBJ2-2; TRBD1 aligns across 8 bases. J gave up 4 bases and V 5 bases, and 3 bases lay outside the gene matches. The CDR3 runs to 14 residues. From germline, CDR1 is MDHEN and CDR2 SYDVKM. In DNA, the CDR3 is TGTGCCAGCAGTGTTACAGGGGGCACCGGGGAGCTGTTTTTT. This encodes CASSVTGGTGELFF.

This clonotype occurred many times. CDR3 sequence reads: CASSLGAGYNEQFF. The CDR3 nucleotides read TGTGCCAGCAGCCTGGGAGCGGGTTACAATGAGCAGTTCTTC. The J gene is TRBJ2-1, the V gene TRBV5-5, with D possibly TRBD2 on 6 matching bases. Germline lookup yields CDR1 SGHKS and CDR2 YYEKEE (reference sequence). The CDR3 runs to 14 residues. V lost 4 bases to trimming and J lost 4 bases, with 12 bases between them. The full variable domain, with the rest looked up from reference TRBV5-5 and TRBJ2-1, is DAGVTQSPTHLIKTRGQQVTLRCSPISGHKSVSWYQQVLGQGPQFIFQYYEKEERGRGNFPDRFSARQFPNYSSELNVNALLLGDSALYLCASSLGAGYNEQFFGPGTRLTVL.

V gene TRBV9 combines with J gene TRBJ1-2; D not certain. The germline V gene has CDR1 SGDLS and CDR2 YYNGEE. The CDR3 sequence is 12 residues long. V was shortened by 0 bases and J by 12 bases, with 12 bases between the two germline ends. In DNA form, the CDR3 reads TGTGCCAGCAGCGTAGGAAGGATGGCCCACACCTTC. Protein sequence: CASSVGRMAHTF.

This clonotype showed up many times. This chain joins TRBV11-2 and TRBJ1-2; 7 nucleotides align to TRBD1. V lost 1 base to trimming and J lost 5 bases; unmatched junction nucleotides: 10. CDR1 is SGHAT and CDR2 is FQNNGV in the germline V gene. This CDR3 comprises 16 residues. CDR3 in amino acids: CASSLVFGQGDYGYTF. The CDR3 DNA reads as TGTGCCAGCAGCTTAGTATTTGGGCAGGGGGATTATGGCTACACCTTC. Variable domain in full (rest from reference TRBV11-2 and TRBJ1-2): EAGVAQSPRYKIIEKRQSVAFWCNPISGHATLYWYQQILGQGPKLLIQFQNNGVVDDSQLPKDRFSAERLKGVDSTLKIQPAKLEDSAVYLCASSLVFGQGDYGYTFGSGTRLTVV.

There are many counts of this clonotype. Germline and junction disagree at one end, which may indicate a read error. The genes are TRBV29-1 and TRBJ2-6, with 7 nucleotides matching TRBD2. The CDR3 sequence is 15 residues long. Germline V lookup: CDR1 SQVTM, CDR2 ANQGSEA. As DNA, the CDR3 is TGCAGCTTTGAAGGGCGGGAGAAGGGGGCCAACGTCCTGACTTTC. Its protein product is CSFEGREKGANVLTF.

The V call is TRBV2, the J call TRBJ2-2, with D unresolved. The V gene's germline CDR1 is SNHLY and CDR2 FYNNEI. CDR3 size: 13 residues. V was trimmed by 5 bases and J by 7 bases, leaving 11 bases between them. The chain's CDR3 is CASSRYRDGELFF. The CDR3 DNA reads TGTGCCAGCAGTCGGTACCGAGACGGGGAGCTGTTTTTT.

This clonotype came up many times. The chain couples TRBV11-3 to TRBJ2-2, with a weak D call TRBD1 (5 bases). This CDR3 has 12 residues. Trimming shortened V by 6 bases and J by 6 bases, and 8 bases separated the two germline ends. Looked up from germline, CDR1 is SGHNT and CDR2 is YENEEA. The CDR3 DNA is TGTGCCAGCAGTGCAGGGTCCGGGGAGCTGTTTTTT. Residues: CASSAGSGELFF. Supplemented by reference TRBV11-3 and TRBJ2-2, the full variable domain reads EAGVVQSPRYKIIEKKQPVAFWCNPISGHNTLYWYLQNLGQGPELLIRYENEEAVDDSQLPKDRFSAERLKGVDSTLKIQPAELGDSAVYLCASSAGSGELFFGEGSRLTVL.

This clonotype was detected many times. The CDR3 region has the DNA TGTGCCAGCAGCTTAGAAAGGACAGGGGGCGCGGAGACCCAGTACTTC. Its protein product is CASSLERTGGAETQYF. The chain links TRBV7-7 to TRBJ2-5, with 11 bases that match TRBD1. The CDR3 consists of 16 residues. In germline, CDR1 is SSHAT, CDR2 FNYEAQ (reference sequence). V shed 1 base and J 5 bases; nucleotides not matched to a gene: 6.

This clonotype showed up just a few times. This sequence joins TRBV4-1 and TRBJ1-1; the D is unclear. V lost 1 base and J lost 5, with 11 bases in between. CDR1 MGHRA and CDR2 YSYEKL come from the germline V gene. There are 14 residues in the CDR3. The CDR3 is CASSQAGRGTEAFF. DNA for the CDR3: TGCGCCAGCAGCCAAGCCGGCCGCGGGACTGAAGCTTTCTTT.

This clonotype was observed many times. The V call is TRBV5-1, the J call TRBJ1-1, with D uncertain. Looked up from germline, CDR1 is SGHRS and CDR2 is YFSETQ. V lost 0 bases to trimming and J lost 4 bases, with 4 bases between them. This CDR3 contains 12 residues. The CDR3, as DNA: TGCGCCAGCAGCTTGGAGGGCACTGAAGCTTTCTTT. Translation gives CASSLEGTEAFF.

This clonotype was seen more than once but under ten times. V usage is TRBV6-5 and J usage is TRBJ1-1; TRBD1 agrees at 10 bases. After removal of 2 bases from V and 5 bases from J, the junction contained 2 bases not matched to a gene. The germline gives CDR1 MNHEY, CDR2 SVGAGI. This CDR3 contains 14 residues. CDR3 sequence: CASSYDRGRTEAFF. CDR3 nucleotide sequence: TGTGCCAGCAGTTACGACAGGGGGCGGACTGAAGCTTTCTTT.

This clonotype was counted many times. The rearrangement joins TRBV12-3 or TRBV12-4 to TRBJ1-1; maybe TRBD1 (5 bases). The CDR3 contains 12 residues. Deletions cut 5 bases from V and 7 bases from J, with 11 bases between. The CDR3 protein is CASSPRRGEAFF. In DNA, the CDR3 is TGTGCCAGCAGTCCACGTAGGGGTGAAGCTTTCTTT.

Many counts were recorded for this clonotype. The CDR3 spells CASSLRDYGYTF. The DNA of the CDR3 is TGTGCCAGCAGTTTACGAGACTATGGCTACACCTTC. The chain has TRBV28 and TRBJ1-2; D not certain. The CDR3 is made up of 12 amino acids. The V end was cut by 2 bases, the J end by 3 bases, with 4 bases between. Germline lookup yields CDR1 MDHEN and CDR2 SYDVKM.

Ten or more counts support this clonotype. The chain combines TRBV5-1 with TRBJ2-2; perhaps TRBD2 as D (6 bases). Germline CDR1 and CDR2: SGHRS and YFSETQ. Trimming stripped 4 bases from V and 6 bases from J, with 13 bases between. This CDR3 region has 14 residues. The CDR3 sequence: CASSLERVSGELFF. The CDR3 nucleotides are TGCGCCAGCAGCCTGGAGCGGGTGTCCGGGGAGCTGTTTTTT.

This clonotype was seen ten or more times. CDR3 sequence: CASSTEAGVADTQYF. The CDR3 bases are TGTGCCAGCTCAACTGAAGCGGGGGTCGCAGATACGCAGTATTTT. The chain employs TRBV18 and TRBJ2-3; 8 bases are shared with TRBD2. The CDR3 runs to 15 residues. The V gene's germline CDR1 is KGHSH and CDR2 LQKENI. Germline trimming cut 5 bases from V and 4 bases from J; bases unmatched to any gene: 8. The full variable domain, completed using reference TRBV18 and TRBJ2-3, is NAGVMQNPRHLVRRRGQEARLRCSPMKGHSHVYWYRQLPEEGLKFMVYLQKENIIDESGMPKERFSAEFPKEGPSILRIQQVVRGDSAAYFCASSTEAGVADTQYFGPGTRLTVL.

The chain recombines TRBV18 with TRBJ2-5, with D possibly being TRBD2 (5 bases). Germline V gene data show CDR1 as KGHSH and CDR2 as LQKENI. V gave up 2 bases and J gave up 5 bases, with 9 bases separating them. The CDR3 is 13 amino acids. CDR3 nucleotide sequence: TGTGCCAGCTCACCAGGGGAGAGCGAGACCCAGTACTTC. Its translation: CASSPGESETQYF.

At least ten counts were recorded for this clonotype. The CDR3 sequence is CASSPSGQVPYEQYF. The CDR3 DNA reads TGTGCCAGCAGCCCCTCCGGACAGGTGCCCTACGAGCAGTACTTC. The V call is TRBV7-2, the J call TRBJ2-7; 7 nucleotides agree with TRBD1. CDR1 is SGHTA, CDR2 FQGNSA, per germline. This CDR3 has 15 residues. Trimming cost V 5 bases and J 2 bases; bases outside gene matches: 9.

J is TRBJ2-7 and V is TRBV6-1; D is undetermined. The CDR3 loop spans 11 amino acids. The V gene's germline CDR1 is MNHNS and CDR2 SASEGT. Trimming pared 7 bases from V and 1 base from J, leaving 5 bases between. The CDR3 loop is CASIQSYEQYF. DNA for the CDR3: TGTGCCAGCATCCAATCCTACGAGCAGTACTTC.

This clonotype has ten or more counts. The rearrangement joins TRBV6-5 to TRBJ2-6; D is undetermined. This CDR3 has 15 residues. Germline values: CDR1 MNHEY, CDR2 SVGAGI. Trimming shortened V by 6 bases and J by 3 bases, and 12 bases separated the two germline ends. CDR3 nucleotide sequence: TGTGCCAGCAGATACAGCCCCAGTGGGGCCAACGTCCTGACTTTC. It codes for CASRYSPSGANVLTF.

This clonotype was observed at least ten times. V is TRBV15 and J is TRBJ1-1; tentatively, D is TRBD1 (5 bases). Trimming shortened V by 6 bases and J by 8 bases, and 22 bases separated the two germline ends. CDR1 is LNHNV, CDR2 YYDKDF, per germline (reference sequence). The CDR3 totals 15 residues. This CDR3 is CATRTGSGTQAEAFF. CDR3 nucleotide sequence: TGTGCCACCAGGACGGGGAGCGGGACCCAAGCGGAAGCTTTCTTT. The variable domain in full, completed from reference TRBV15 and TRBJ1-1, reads DAMVIQNPRYQVTQFGKPVTLSCSQTLNHNVMYWYQQKSSQAPKLLFHYYDKDFNNEADTPDNFQSRRPNTSFCFLDIRSPGLGDTAMYLCATRTGSGTQAEAFFGQGTRLTVV.

CDR3 coding DNA: TGTGCCAGCAGCGTAGAAGCGGGAGAGGCCGGGGAGCTGTTTTTT. Translated: CASSVEAGEAGELFF. The chain couples TRBV9 to TRBJ2-2; 8 bases map to TRBD2. The ends lost 0 bases at V and 6 bases at J; junction bases unmatched: 4. From germline, CDR1 is SGDLS and CDR2 YYNGEE. The CDR3 has 15 residues.